This TCR beta chain comes out of a study of CXCR3 chemokines and chemotherapy response in bladder cancer (dated by TCRdb to 2021 to 2024). The study in broad terms: The study tested whether activity of the CXCR3 chemokine system within human bladder cancer tumors predicted response to chemotherapy.

The library was prepared using PCR. This sample was sequenced with an Illumina HiSeq 2500. TCRdb reanalyzed the raw reads on its own, using fastp at Q25 for trimming and MiXCR for clone calling, and kept in-frame beta chains. Each CDR3 protein appears once, grouped with its most common genes and DNA. Within this sample are several thousand distinct CDR3 sequences, with about an eighth of them counted one time only. The top ten hold roughly 10% of the sample. Based on its abundance in the sample, this clonotype is large (0.1 to 1%). The antigen this receptor binds is unknown. The record has no base qualities; no much larger clone is one base away. V lost 6 bases and J lost 4 bases, and the count of bases not matched to a germline gene is 2. According to the germline V gene, CDR1 reads ENHRY and CDR2 reads SYGVKD. CDR3 length: 15 amino acids, cysteine to phenylalanine. Just CDR3 DNA is preserved here, 45 bases in frame from base 1.

The V and J genes are TRBV10-3 and TRBJ2-1; TRBD2 aligns with 14 central bases. The material was obtained from a patient whose treatment included neoadjuvant chemotherapy. The receptor was derived from a human donor with bladder cancer that responded to neoadjuvant chemotherapy. The DNA is as follows: TGTGCCATCAGGGGGACTAGCGGGGGTTACAATGAGCAGTTCTTC. It is translated as CAIRGTSGGYNEQFF.